This T cell receptor beta chain was identified during a study of blood T cell repertoires in COVID-19. Study as a whole: Researchers got acute and convalescent COVID-19 samples from the United States, Italy and Spain.

CDR3 size: 14 residues. Per germline, CDR1 KGHSH and CDR2 LQKENI. V lost 1 base, J lost 7 bases, and 3 bases stayed unmatched. Sequenced by immunoSEQ multiplex PCR; TCRdb stores in-frame clones only, minus some. The table shows about 50,000 clones, with about 88% occurring only once. Participants were aged about 18 to 100 years, lived in 24 US areas, and enrolled virtually. The TCR was taken from a woman aged 50 to 65 who had recovered from COVID-19. The rearrangement uses TRBV18 and TRBJ1-4; 7 positions agree with TRBD1. Sequenced material: PBMCs or T cells enriched from blood (not recorded which). The CDR3 sequence is CASSPQRDSEKLFF. The CDR3 nucleotides read TGTGCCAGCTCACCACAGAGGGACAGTGAAAAACTGTTTTTT.